What follows describes a single TCR beta chain. These data are taken from a study of shared clonotypes between healthy human individuals. Measured with immunoSEQ multiplex PCR; TCRdb has only the in-frame clones, and not every one. The sample contains some 2,000,000 clones, under 97% of which appear only once. The V end lost 0 bases, the J end lost 0 bases, and 6 bases lay between the germline ends. CDR3 length equals 15 residues. Germline V gene lookup returns CDR1 LNHDA and CDR2 SQIVND (reference sequence). The material sequenced was naive CD4+ T cells sorted from blood. The subset denotes: CD45RA+ positively selected. The TCR originated in a man younger than 30 in good health. The V and J genes are TRBV19 and TRBJ1-3, with D unclear. CDR3 protein: CASSIEGNSGNTIYF. CDR3 nucleotides: TGTGCCAGTAGTATAGAGGGAAACTCTGGAAACACCATATATTTT.